These 25 T cell receptor beta chains were sequenced from one sample in a study of T cells in Graves' hyperthyroidism and ophthalmopathy. TCR beta CDR3 regions were amplified from RNA transcripts. When the TCR CDR3 underwent first-round RT-PCR, the HTBI primer set was used. TCRdb ran MiXCR on the multiplex PCR reads and lists one entry per CDR3 protein. The data hold about half a million distinct CDR3 sequences, with 15% to 20% observed a single time. The sequencing sample was made of blood. The receptors derive from a woman in her thirties with Graves' ophthalmopathy.

About this clonotype itself: A read error may be the cause here, since a much bigger clone is one base away. The V gene is TRBV7-2, the J gene TRBJ2-5; 8 nucleotides match TRBD2. The germline CDR1 and CDR2 sequences are SGHTA and FQGNSA. CDR3 length: 16 amino acids. The CDR3 DNA is TGTGCCGGCAGCTTAACAGCGGGAGCACTTCAAGAGACCCAGTACTTC. It translates to CAGSLTAGALQETQYF. Using reference TRBV7-2 and TRBJ2-5 for the parts outside the CDR3, the full variable domain is GAGVSQSPSNKVTEKGKDVELRCDPISGHTALYWYRQSLGQGLEFLIYFQGNSAPDKSGLPSDRFSAERTGGSVSTLTIQRTQQEDSAVYLCAGSLTAGALQETQYFGPGTRLLVL.

This clonotype was recorded a few times. This CDR3 reads CASSRTGDGQPQHF. DNA for the CDR3: TGTGCCAGTAGTCGGACGGGGGACGGGCAGCCCCAGCATTTT. The V and J genes are TRBV19 and TRBJ1-5, with a possible D match to TRBD1 (5 bases). The CDR3 sequence is 14 residues long. Germline V gene lookup returns CDR1 LNHDA and CDR2 SQIVND (reference sequence). Between the trimmed V and J ends, which lost 5 bases and 7 bases, there was a span of 15 bases.

This clonotype was observed at least ten times. The chain combines TRBV12-3 or TRBV12-4 with TRBJ2-3; D could derive from TRBD1 or TRBD2 (5 bases each). V lost 8 bases and J 0 bases, leaving 12 bases between the germline ends. CDR3 length: 14 amino acids. This CDR3 is CASLRRGSTDTQYF. The CDR3, as DNA: TGTGCCAGCCTCCGACGGGGCAGCACAGATACGCAGTATTTT.

This clonotype came up many times. CDR3 sequence: CSARDLRGARSSYNEQFF. The CDR3, as DNA: TGCAGTGCTAGAGATCTGAGGGGGGCTAGAAGCTCCTACAATGAGCAGTTCTTC. V gene TRBV20-1 combines with J gene TRBJ2-1; possibly TRBD1 or TRBD2 for D (6 bases each). The V gene's germline CDR1 is DFQATT and CDR2 SNEGSKA (reference sequence). The CDR3 totals 18 residues. Trimming cost V 0 bases and J 0 bases, with 18 bases left between them.

A remark on this clonotype: One end of the junction varies from germline; a read error may be responsible. The chain links TRBV12-3 or TRBV12-4 to TRBJ2-5; D gene unclear. This CDR3 spans 12 amino acids. CDR3 DNA sequence: TGTGCCAGCAGGTTAGTGTGGGAGACCCAGTACTTC. Protein product: CASRLVWETQYF.

The table lists this clonotype with many counts. This rearrangement joins TRBV20-1 to TRBJ2-3; 10 bases are a match to TRBD2. The germline V gene has CDR1 DFQATT and CDR2 SNEGSKA (reference sequence). V shed 0 bases and J 4 bases; nucleotides not matched to a gene: 7. The CDR3 consists of 16 residues. CDR3 DNA sequence: TGCAGTGCTAGAGATGAGCGGGAGGGCCCAGCAGATACGCAGTATTTT. Amino acids: CSARDEREGPADTQYF.

This clonotype was seen many times. This clone may be a read error of a much larger clone one base away. CDR3 DNA sequence: TGCAGTGCTAGGGGACTAGCGGGATACAATGAGCAGTTCTTC. Translated, it gives CSARGLAGYNEQFF. The J gene is TRBJ2-1, the V gene TRBV20-1; TRBD2 matches 13 bases. V trimming: 3 bases; J trimming: 4 bases; junction bases outside the gene matches: 0. The length of the CDR3 is 14 residues. Germline assignment: CDR1 DFQATT and CDR2 SNEGSKA (reference sequence).

The count of this clonotype is one. The rearrangement joins TRBV28 to TRBJ2-7; a possible D gene is TRBD2 (6 bases). The V and J ends lost 6 bases and 4 bases respectively, with 22 bases between them. CDR1 and CDR2 (germline): MDHEN, SYDVKM. The CDR3 is 16 amino acids. CDR3 region: CASSPIQGLSPYEQYF. The CDR3 DNA reads TGTGCCAGCAGCCCAATCCAAGGACTATCGCCGTACGAGCAGTACTTC.

This clonotype has more than one count but fewer than ten. The chain couples TRBV5-4 to TRBJ2-7; D may be TRBD2 (7 bases). The ends were cut back, 2 bases at V and 3 bases at J, with 18 bases in the middle. Germline-derived CDR1 and CDR2 are SGHNT and YYREEE (reference sequence). The length of the CDR3 is 16 residues. The DNA of the CDR3 is TGTGCCAGCAGCTTCGGGGGGCGAAGGGGTTTCTACGAGCAGTACTTC. It encodes CASSFGGRRGFYEQYF. Full variable domain (remainder filled in from reference TRBV5-4 and TRBJ2-7): ETGVTQSPTHLIKTRGQQVTLRCSSQSGHNTVSWYQQALGQGPQFIFQYYREEENGRGNFPPRFSGLQFPNYSSELNVNALELDDSALYLCASSFGGRRGFYEQYFGPGTRLTVT.

This clonotype was counted a few times. The rearrangement uses TRBV7-8 and TRBJ2-1; 9 nucleotides align to TRBD1. Germline V lookup: CDR1 SGHVS, CDR2 FQNEAQ. The trim removed 1 base at V and 7 bases at J, leaving 2 bases unmatched. CDR3 length: 14 amino acids. The CDR3 loop reads CASSLGTGANEQFF. The CDR3, as DNA: TGTGCCAGCAGCTTAGGGACAGGGGCAAATGAGCAGTTCTTC.

This clonotype was detected ten times or more. V gene TRBV7-9 combines with J gene TRBJ1-1, with 8 bases that match TRBD1. The CDR3 is made up of 15 amino acids. In germline, CDR1 is SEHNR, CDR2 FQNEAQ (reference sequence). V dropped 7 bases and J dropped 3; count of bases not matched to a gene: 10. The CDR3 sequence: CASTLTGVGDTEAFF. CDR3 DNA sequence: TGTGCCAGCACCTTGACAGGGGTGGGGGACACTGAAGCTTTCTTT.

This clonotype was recorded a few times. J is TRBJ2-1 and V is TRBV7-3, with D possibly being TRBD1 or TRBD2 (6 bases each). The ends were cut back, 6 bases at V and 2 bases at J, with 14 bases in the middle. Germline values: CDR1 SGHTA, CDR2 FQGTGA. The CDR3 consists of 15 residues. The CDR3 nucleotides read TGTGCCAGCAGTTGGGGGGCCATTCCCTACAATGAGCAGTTCTTC. This translates into CASSWGAIPYNEQFF.

This clonotype has a count of ten or more. This sequence joins TRBV20-1 and TRBJ2-7, with D possibly being TRBD2 (6 bases). V gave up 6 bases and J gave up 4 bases, with 25 bases separating them. Germline CDR1 and CDR2: DFQATT and SNEGSKA (reference sequence). The CDR3 runs to 16 residues. This chain's CDR3 is CSAPTPFGGGKYEQYF. CDR3 nucleotide sequence: TGCAGTGCCCCGACCCCCTTTGGGGGAGGCAAGTACGAGCAGTACTTC.

V and J are TRBV19 and TRBJ1-2; the D gene is possibly TRBD1 (5 bases). CDR3 size: 15 residues. The germline gives CDR1 LNHDA, CDR2 SQIVND (reference sequence). The germline V and J ends were trimmed by 9 bases and 6 bases, with 23 bases remaining between them. CDR3 protein: CASYLPGTGSHGYTF. CDR3 coding DNA: TGTGCCAGCTACCTCCCTGGGACGGGATCTCATGGCTACACCTTC.

The genes are TRBV5-4 and TRBJ2-1; 9 bases agree with TRBD2. V was pared by 5 bases and J by 4 bases, with 7 bases of the junction left unmatched. The CDR3 has 15 amino acids. The germline V gene has CDR1 SGHNT and CDR2 YYREEE (reference sequence). This CDR3 is CASRRSGSPYNEQFF. The CDR3 DNA follows: TGTGCCAGCAGACGTAGCGGGAGTCCATACAATGAGCAGTTCTTC.

This clonotype was found many times. CDR3 residues: CSATPGGPEQYF. In DNA form, the CDR3 reads TGCAGTGCTACACCTGGGGGACCCGAGCAGTACTTC. The chain uses TRBV20-1 and TRBJ2-7, with D possibly being TRBD1 or TRBD2 (5 bases each). V dropped 4 bases and J dropped 6 bases, with 13 bases sitting between them. The germline gives CDR1 DFQATT, CDR2 SNEGSKA (reference sequence). This CDR3 has 12 amino acids.

This clonotype was counted many times. V gene TRBV6-5 combines with J gene TRBJ1-2; D possibly corresponds to TRBD1 (6 bases). V dropped 0 bases and J dropped 6 bases, with 11 bases sitting between them. Germline CDR1 reads MNHEY; CDR2 reads SVGAGI. This CDR3 comprises 14 residues. The CDR3 sequence: CASSYSPGGHGYTF. The CDR3, as DNA: TGTGCCAGCAGTTACTCGCCCGGGGGCCATGGCTACACCTTC.

The chain is built from TRBV20-1 and TRBJ1-5, with D uncertain. Germline V gives CDR1 DFQATT, CDR2 SNEGSKA (reference sequence). Trimming took off 2 bases at V and 6 bases at J, with 11 bases between the two ends. This CDR3 region has 13 residues. In DNA form, the CDR3 reads TGCAGTGCTAGAATCCGCGGGGTTCAGCCCCAGCATTTT. The encoded protein is CSARIRGVQPQHF.

This clonotype was counted ten times or more. The chain links TRBV20-1 to TRBJ2-1; 10 positions agree with TRBD2. The V segment lost 5 bases and the J segment 0 bases; nucleotides outside the gene matches: 1. The CDR3 has 14 residues. Looked up from germline, CDR1 is DFQATT and CDR2 is SNEGSKA (reference sequence). Here the CDR3 DNA reads TGCAGTGCTGGACTAGCGGCCTCCTACAATGAGCAGTTCTTC. Its translation: CSAGLAASYNEQFF.

This clonotype was seen more than once but under ten times. The J gene is TRBJ1-4, the V gene TRBV27; 7 bases are a match to TRBD1. The CDR3 covers 14 residues. Germline V gene lookup returns CDR1 MNHEY and CDR2 SMNVEV (reference sequence). V shed 7 bases, J shed 5 bases, and the junction held 7 bases outside the gene matches. CDR3 region: CASKGGQLNEKLFF. In DNA, the CDR3 is TGTGCCAGCAAAGGGGGACAGCTAAATGAAAAACTGTTTTTT. The variable domain in full, with the rest retrieved from reference TRBV27 and TRBJ1-4, is EAQVTQNPRYLITVTGKKLTVTCSQNMNHEYMSWYRQDPGLGLRQIYYSMNVEVTDKGDVPEGYKVSRKEKRNFPLILESPSPNQTSLYFCASKGGQLNEKLFFGSGTQLSVL.

In its sample, this clonotype was seen many times. CDR3: CSATQTNYGYTF. The CDR3 DNA is TGCAGTGCTACCCAGACTAACTATGGCTACACCTTC. This chain uses TRBV20-1 with TRBJ1-2; D remains unclear. Per germline, CDR1 DFQATT and CDR2 SNEGSKA (reference sequence). The CDR3 extends over 12 amino acids. V was shortened by 4 bases and J by 0 bases, with 6 bases between the two germline ends.

V gene TRBV5-1 combines with J gene TRBJ2-1, with unresolved D. V was trimmed by 3 bases and J by 3 bases, leaving 13 bases between them. Germline V gives CDR1 SGHRS, CDR2 YFSETQ. The CDR3 sequence is 15 residues long. The chain's CDR3 is CASSWAEGYYNEQFF. The CDR3 region has the DNA TGCGCCAGCAGCTGGGCGGAAGGGTACTACAATGAGCAGTTCTTC.

The J gene is TRBJ2-1, the V gene TRBV12-3 or TRBV12-4, with no clear D. Trimming cost V 7 bases and J 8 bases, with 12 bases left between them. The CDR3 is made up of 12 amino acids. The CDR3 here is CASTNLGDEQFF. The CDR3 nucleotides are TGTGCCAGCACCAACCTAGGCGATGAGCAGTTCTTC.

V usage is TRBV7-3 and J usage is TRBJ2-1, with D perhaps TRBD2 (5 bases). In germline, CDR1 is SGHTA, CDR2 FQGTGA. V was pared by 2 bases and J by 10 bases, with 9 bases between. The CDR3 runs to 12 residues. CDR3 DNA sequence: TGTGCCAGCAGCTTAGACTACCAAGAGCAGTTCTTC. Translation: CASSLDYQEQFF.

This clonotype has a handful of counts. V usage is TRBV30 and J usage is TRBJ2-7, with no clear D. Trimming took 2 bases from V and 9 from J, leaving 11 bases between them. This CDR3 comprises 11 residues. CDR1 and CDR2 from the germline V gene are GTSNPN and SVGIG (reference sequence). CDR3 sequence: CAWSSAMGQYF. The CDR3 DNA reads as TGTGCCTGGAGTTCGGCGATGGGGCAGTACTTC.